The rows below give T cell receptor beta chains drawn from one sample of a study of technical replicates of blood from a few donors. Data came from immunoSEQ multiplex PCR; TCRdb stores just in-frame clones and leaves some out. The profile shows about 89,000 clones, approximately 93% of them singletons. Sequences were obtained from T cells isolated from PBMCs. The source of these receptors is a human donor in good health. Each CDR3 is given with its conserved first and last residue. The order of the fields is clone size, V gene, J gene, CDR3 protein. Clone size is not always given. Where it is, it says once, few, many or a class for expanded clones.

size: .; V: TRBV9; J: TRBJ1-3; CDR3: CASSPRTGSTGNTIYF
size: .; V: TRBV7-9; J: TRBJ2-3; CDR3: CASSSGQVARDTQYF
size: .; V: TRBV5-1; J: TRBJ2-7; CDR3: CASSLVAGYEQYF
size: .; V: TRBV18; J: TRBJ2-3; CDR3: CASSPKAGGQTSSTDTQYF
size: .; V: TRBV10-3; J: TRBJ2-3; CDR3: CAISAGEADTDTQYF
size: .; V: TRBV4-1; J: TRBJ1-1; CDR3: CASSQQFAGTGSMNTEAFF
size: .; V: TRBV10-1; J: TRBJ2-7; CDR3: CASSPVAGGYEQYF
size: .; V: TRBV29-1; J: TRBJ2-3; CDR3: CSVNALTGYTQYF
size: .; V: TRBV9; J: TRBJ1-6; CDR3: CASSAALGQGVDNSPLHF
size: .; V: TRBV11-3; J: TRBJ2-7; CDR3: CASSLGSGQGTYEQYF
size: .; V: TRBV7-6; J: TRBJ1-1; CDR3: CASSLGAALNTEAFF
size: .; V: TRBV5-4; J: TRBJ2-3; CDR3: CASSSRDRGTDTQYF
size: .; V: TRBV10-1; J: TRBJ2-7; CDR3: CASSEAGISSYEQYF
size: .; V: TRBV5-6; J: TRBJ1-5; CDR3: CASSLSDRGPENSNQPQHF
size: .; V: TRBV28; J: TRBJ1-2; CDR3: CASSPSLGGGHGYTF
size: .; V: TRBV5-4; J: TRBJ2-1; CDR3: CASSATGLAGGPDSYNEQFF
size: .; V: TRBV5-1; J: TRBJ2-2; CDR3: CASSLDPGQNTGELFF
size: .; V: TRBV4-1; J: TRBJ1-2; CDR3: CASSAPGQGGVGYTF
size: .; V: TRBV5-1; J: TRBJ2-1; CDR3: CASSGVAGKNEQFF
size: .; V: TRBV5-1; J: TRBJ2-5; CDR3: CASSPLLAGAQETQYF
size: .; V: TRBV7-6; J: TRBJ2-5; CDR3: CASSHFDERVGTQYF
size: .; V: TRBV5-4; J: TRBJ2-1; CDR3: CASSLALHNEQFF
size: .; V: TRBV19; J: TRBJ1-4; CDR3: CASTLLESNNEKLFF
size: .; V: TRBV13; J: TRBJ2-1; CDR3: CASSLNSFNEQFF
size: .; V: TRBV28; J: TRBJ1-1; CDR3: CASWVGVRPMNTEAFF
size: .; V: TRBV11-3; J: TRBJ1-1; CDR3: CASSFAQGFPEAFF
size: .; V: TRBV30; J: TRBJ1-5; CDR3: CAWSGTGGNQPQHF
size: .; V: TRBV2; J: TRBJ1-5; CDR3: CASSDSGANQPQHF
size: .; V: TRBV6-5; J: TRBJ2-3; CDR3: CASRGQAGGAQYF
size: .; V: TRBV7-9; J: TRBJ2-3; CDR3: CASSLASGSGDTQYF
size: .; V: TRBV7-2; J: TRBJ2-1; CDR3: CASSFERGNNEQFF
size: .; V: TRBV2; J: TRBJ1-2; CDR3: CASSLREAPYGYTF
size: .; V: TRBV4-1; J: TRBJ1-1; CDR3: CASSITHRLPGQVSEAFF
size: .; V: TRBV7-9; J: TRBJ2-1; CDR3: CASSLGLVTEGQFF
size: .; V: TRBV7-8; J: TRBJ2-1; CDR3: CASSAFHREKHNEQFF
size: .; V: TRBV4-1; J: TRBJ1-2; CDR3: CASSQSGQGDYGYTF
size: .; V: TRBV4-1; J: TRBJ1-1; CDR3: CASSQEGRGIMNTEAFF
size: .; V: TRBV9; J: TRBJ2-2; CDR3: CASSVRSLNTGELFF
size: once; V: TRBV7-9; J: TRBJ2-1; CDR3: CASGHPSGPPNEQFF
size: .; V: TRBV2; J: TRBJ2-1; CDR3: CASSDRQGENEQFF
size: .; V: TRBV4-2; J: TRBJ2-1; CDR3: CASSHGLAGDEQFF
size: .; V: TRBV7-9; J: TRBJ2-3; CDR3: CASSRLADTDTQYF
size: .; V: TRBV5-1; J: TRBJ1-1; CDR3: CASSLAVGATEAFF
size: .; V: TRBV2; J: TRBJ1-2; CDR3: CASSDLQGFYGYTF
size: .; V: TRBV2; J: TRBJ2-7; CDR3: CASSRSGATYEQYF
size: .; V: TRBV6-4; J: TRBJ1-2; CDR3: CASSDRTDRFNYGYTF
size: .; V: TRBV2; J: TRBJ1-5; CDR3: CASSGGRLRQPQHF
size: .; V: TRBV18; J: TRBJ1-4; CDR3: CASSRGQASNEKLFF
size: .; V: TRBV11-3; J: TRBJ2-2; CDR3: CASSAGGQKNTGELFF
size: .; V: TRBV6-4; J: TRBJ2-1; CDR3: CASSDIPSLVYNEQFF
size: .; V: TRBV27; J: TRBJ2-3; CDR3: CASSFRPDRVPDTQYF
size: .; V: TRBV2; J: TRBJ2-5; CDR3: CASSEGGHLGETQYF
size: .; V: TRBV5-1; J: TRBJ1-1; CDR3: CASSLAGDTEAFF
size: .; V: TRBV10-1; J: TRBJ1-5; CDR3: CASSDHTGVGQPQHF